This T cell receptor beta chain was observed in a study of spatial heterogeneity in lung cancer. The wider study: Across tumor regions, counts of TCR transcripts showed a strong correlation with a T cell module score derived from matched bulk RNA-seq. Across the raw uncorrected reads, a unique TCR and UMI combination was observed, on average, more than ten times.

Overall study results and limits: Estimates put coverage of tumor T cells near 7% for alpha and 13% for beta chains. Higher tumor mutation counts went along with higher counts of expanded intratumoral alpha and beta TCRs.

TCRdb reprocessed the 5' RACE reads with MiXCR, giving one entry per CDR3 protein. Among about 12,000 distinct CDR3 sequences listed, 4% to 6% were seen once. As for time point: sample taken at primary tumor resection. A total of approximately 77 untreated early-stage non-small cell lung cancer patients served as donors. V was trimmed by 6 bases and J by 0 bases, leaving 11 bases between them. Germline assignment: CDR1 SQVTM and CDR2 ANQGSEA. The CDR3 sequence is 14 residues long. This clonotype is medium-sized in the sample. Antigen specificity is unknown. This receptor was identified in a male donor with early-stage non-small cell lung cancer. Here the sequenced sample was lung tumor tissue, taken at surgery. The J gene is TRBJ1-4, the V gene TRBV29-1, with D possibly TRBD1 on 6 matching bases. CDR3 sequence: CSVARGATNEKLFF. DNA of the CDR3: TGCAGCGTGGCCAGGGGTGCAACTAATGAAAAACTGTTTTTT.